The 20 T cell receptor beta chains presented below share a single source sample, sequenced in a study of blood T cell repertoires in COVID-19. Here immunoSEQ multiplex PCR was the method, and the copy in TCRdb shows in-frame clones only, minus some. The table includes 250,000 to 300,000 clones, around nine tenths detected once. The sequencing sample was made of PBMCs or T cells enriched from blood (not recorded which). These receptors were collected from a man aged 35-49 years who had recovered from COVID-19.

The V gene is TRBV19, the J gene TRBJ2-3; 11 bases are shared with TRBD2. The CDR3 sequence is 14 residues long. Germline V gene data show CDR1 as LNHDA and CDR2 as SQIVND (reference sequence). V lost 6 bases, J lost 4 bases, and 3 bases stayed unmatched. This chain's CDR3 is CASSNSGGADTQYF. The DNA for the CDR3 is TGTGCCAGTAGCAATAGCGGGGGGGCAGATACGCAGTATTTT.

The chain couples TRBV7-6 to TRBJ2-1, with 7 positions matching TRBD2. Germline-derived CDR1 and CDR2 are SGHVS and FNYEAQ. V dropped 3 bases and J dropped 2; count of bases not matched to a gene: 1. The CDR3 is 14 amino acids. The CDR3 nucleotides are TGTGCCAGCAGCTTTCGGGGGGCCTACAATGAGCAGTTCTTC. This translates into CASSFRGAYNEQFF.

This clone was seen many times. The chain couples TRBV11-3 to TRBJ1-6; TRBD1 agrees at 8 bases. CDR3 size: 15 residues. Germline loops: CDR1 SGHNT, CDR2 YENEEA. V was pared by 3 bases and J by 5 bases, with 3 bases of the junction left unmatched. The CDR3 DNA is TGTGCCAGCAGCTTCTCGGGACAGGATAATTCACCCCTCCACTTT. It specifies CASSFSGQDNSPLHF.

In DNA form, the CDR3 reads TGTGCCAGCAAAACAGGGGGCTCGGTGAACACTGAAGCTTTCTTT. The encoded protein is CASKTGGSVNTEAFF. The chain joins TRBV5-6 to TRBJ1-1; 9 positions agree with TRBD1. CDR3 length equals 15 residues. V lost 6 bases to trimming and J lost 0 bases; unmatched junction nucleotides: 6. Germline CDR1 SGHDT, CDR2 YYEEEE. Full variable domain (missing parts from reference TRBV5-6 and TRBJ1-1): DAGVTQSPTHLIKTRGQQVTLRCSPKSGHDTVSWYQQALGQGPQFIFQYYEEEERQRGNFPDRFSGHQFPNYSSELNVNALLLGDSALYLCASKTGGSVNTEAFFGQGTRLTVV.

The chain couples TRBV24-1 to TRBJ1-2; 8 bases align to TRBD1. V dropped 4 bases and J dropped 6; count of bases not matched to a gene: 12. The germline V gene encodes CDR1 KGHDR and CDR2 SFDVKD. There are 16 residues in the CDR3. For the CDR3, the DNA is TGTGCCACCAGTGACCCAACGAAGGACAGGGACGATGGCTACACCTTC. It codes for CATSDPTKDRDDGYTF.

The V call is TRBV28, the J call TRBJ1-1; D might be TRBD1 (5 bases). The CDR3 loop spans 13 amino acids. Trimming took 2 bases from V and 12 from J, leaving 16 bases between them. Germline V gives CDR1 MDHEN, CDR2 SYDVKM. Here the CDR3 reads CASSLPTVSKTFF. The CDR3 DNA is TGTGCCAGCAGTTTACCGACAGTTTCAAAAACTTTCTTT.

In this sample, this clone turned up once. The V call is TRBV4-2, the J call TRBJ1-4; TRBD1 aligns across 9 bases. Germline V CDR1 and CDR2: LGHNA, YNFKEQ. The CDR3 loop spans 13 amino acids. The CDR3 region has the DNA TGTGGGACAGGGGAGGTATCTAATGAAAAACTGTTTTTT. It yields the protein CGTGEVSNEKLFF.

A remark on this clone: The junction does not match germline at one end; this may be a read error. This chain uses TRBV2 with TRBJ1-2; D unclear. CDR3 size: 14 residues. Germline V gives CDR1 SNHLY, CDR2 FYNNEI. CDR3 nucleotide sequence: TGTGCCAGCACGGTGGCCGCCCAAAACTATGGCTACACCTTT. Residues: CASTVAAQNYGYTF.

The rearrangement joins TRBV7-2 to TRBJ1-4; D is possibly TRBD1 (6 bases). The CDR3 runs 16 residues. CDR1 and CDR2 from the germline V gene are SGHTA and FQGNSA. V lost 0 bases, J lost 7 bases, and 15 bases lay in between. CDR3 region: CASSLALRAGAEKLFF. The CDR3 bases are TGTGCCAGCAGCTTAGCGCTTCGGGCAGGGGCTGAAAAACTGTTTTTT.

This chain connects TRBV11-2 to TRBJ1-1, with D perhaps TRBD1 (5 bases). CDR3 size: 14 residues. CDR1 and CDR2 from the germline V gene are SGHAT and FQNNGV. Between the trimmed V and J ends, which lost 1 base and 4 bases, there was a span of 10 bases. DNA for the CDR3: TGTGCCAGCAGCTTAGGGGGGGGATCCACTGAAGCTTTCTTT. Its protein is CASSLGGGSTEAFF.

V and J are TRBV7-9 and TRBJ1-2; 9 bases line up with TRBD1. Germline V CDR1 and CDR2: SEHNR, FQNEAQ (reference sequence). This CDR3 has 14 residues. Trimming cost V 4 bases and J 5 bases; bases outside gene matches: 5. The CDR3 sequence is CASSSDRGWYGYTF. CDR3 coding DNA: TGTGCCAGCAGCTCGGACAGGGGCTGGTATGGCTACACCTTC.

The rearrangement joins TRBV11-2 to TRBJ2-3; 7 nucleotides agree with TRBD1. This CDR3 contains 17 residues. CDR1 is SGHAT, CDR2 FQNNGV, per germline. Losses at the gene ends were 0 bases for V and 5 bases for J; bases not matched to a gene: 11. The chain's CDR3 is CASSLEEFDRDEDTQYF. CDR3 DNA sequence: TGTGCCAGCAGCTTAGAAGAATTTGACAGGGACGAAGATACGCAGTATTTT.

This rearrangement joins TRBV7-6 to TRBJ2-1; possibly TRBD1 for D (8 bases). The CDR3 consists of 20 residues. Germline V gives CDR1 SGHVS, CDR2 FNYEAQ. V lost 4 bases and J 0 bases, leaving 25 bases between the germline ends. The CDR3 DNA reads TGTGCCAGCAGCTCCCTTCTAATAAAGACAGGGGAGGGCTCCTACAATGAGCAGTTCTTC. Its translation: CASSSLLIKTGEGSYNEQFF.

The chain links TRBV7-9 to TRBJ2-7, with D possibly being TRBD1 (7 bases). V was trimmed by 1 base and J by 0 bases, leaving 10 bases between them. The CDR3 has 15 amino acids. The germline V gene has CDR1 SEHNR and CDR2 FQNEAQ (reference sequence). The CDR3: CASSLGQGGSYEQYF. The CDR3 coding sequence is TGTGCCAGCAGCTTAGGGCAGGGGGGCTCCTACGAGCAGTACTTC.

The chain employs TRBV4-1 and TRBJ2-3; 8 bases agree with TRBD2. The CDR3 covers 16 residues. In germline, CDR1 is MGHRA, CDR2 YSYEKL. J was trimmed by 5 bases and V by 0 bases; bases with no gene match: 7. CDR3 bases: TGCGCCAGCAGCCAAGAAGGGGCGGGGGGCTTAGATACGCAGTATTTT. Translated, it gives CASSQEGAGGLDTQYF.

The chain links TRBV2 to TRBJ2-3; D perhaps matches TRBD1 (5 bases). The V end was cut by 0 bases, the J end by 5 bases, with 18 bases between. Germline CDR1 SNHLY, CDR2 FYNNEI. This CDR3 has 17 amino acids. The DNA for the CDR3 is TGTGCCAGCAGTGAAGCGGGGCTTGGCTCGGGTATAGATACGCAGTATTTT. Its translation is CASSEAGLGSGIDTQYF.

Comment on this clone: The sample holds other DNA sequences that translate to the same CDR3. This rearrangement joins TRBV5-1 to TRBJ2-7, with 13 bases identical to TRBD2. J lost 2 bases, V lost 3 bases, and 2 bases had no gene match. Germline CDR1 and CDR2: SGHRS and YFSETQ. This CDR3 comprises 15 residues. The CDR3 bases are TGCGCCAGCAGCTGGACTAGCGGGGGACCCTACGAGCAGTACTTC. Its protein product is CASSWTSGGPYEQYF.

J is TRBJ1-1 and V is TRBV5-1; D is perhaps TRBD1 (6 bases). V gave up 4 bases and J gave up 1 base, with 14 bases separating them. The CDR3 is 15 residues long. Germline V CDR1 and CDR2: SGHRS, YFSETQ. The CDR3 is CASSVVRGANTEAFF. The CDR3 DNA reads TGCGCCAGCAGCGTTGTCAGGGGAGCGAACACTGAAGCTTTCTTT.

V is TRBV5-1 and J is TRBJ2-3, with TRBD1 matching 11 bases. This CDR3 region has 15 residues. Unmatched junction bases numbered 4, after V lost 4 bases and J lost 3 bases. Per germline, CDR1 SGHRS and CDR2 YFSETQ. The CDR3 spells CASSTRDRGTDTQYF. Written as DNA, the CDR3 is TGCGCCAGCAGCACCCGGGACAGGGGGACAGATACGCAGTATTTT.

This rearrangement joins TRBV4-1 to TRBJ1-4; 12 bases align to TRBD1. The germline V gene encodes CDR1 MGHRA and CDR2 YSYEKL. The CDR3 has 16 amino acids. The V and J ends lost 6 bases and 6 bases, in that order; junction bases with no gene match: 8. The CDR3 coding sequence is TGCGCCAGCAGAGAACCGGGACAGGGGGCATATGAAAAACTGTTTTTT. Protein sequence: CASREPGQGAYEKLFF.